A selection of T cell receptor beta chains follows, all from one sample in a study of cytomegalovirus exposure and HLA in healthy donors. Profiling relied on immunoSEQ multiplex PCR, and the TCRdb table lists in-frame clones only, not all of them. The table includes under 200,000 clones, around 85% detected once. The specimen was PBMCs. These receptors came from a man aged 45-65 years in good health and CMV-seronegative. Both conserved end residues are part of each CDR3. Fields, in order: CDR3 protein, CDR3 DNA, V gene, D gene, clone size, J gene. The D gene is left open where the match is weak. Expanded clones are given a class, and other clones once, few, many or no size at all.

cdr3_aa: CASSLDPVNQPQHF; cdr3_nt: TGTGCCAGCAGCTTGGATCCGGTGAATCAGCCCCAGCATTTT; v_call: TRBV5-5; d_call: -; clone_size: once; j_call: TRBJ1-5
cdr3_aa: CASIATGPGANVLTF; cdr3_nt: TGTGCCAGCATCGCCACAGGACCCGGGGCCAACGTCCTGACTTTC; v_call: TRBV7-2; d_call: -; clone_size: -; j_call: TRBJ2-6
cdr3_aa: CASSPSGEYNEQFF; cdr3_nt: TGTGCCAGCTCACCAAGCGGGGAGTACAATGAGCAGTTCTTC; v_call: TRBV18; d_call: TRBD2; clone_size: -; j_call: TRBJ2-1
cdr3_aa: CATSQDRGGSPLHF; cdr3_nt: TGTGCCACCAGCCAGGACAGGGGCGGTTCACCCCTCCACTTT; v_call: TRBV15; d_call: TRBD1; clone_size: -; j_call: TRBJ1-6
cdr3_aa: CASSVFTGTGYTF; cdr3_nt: TGTGCCAGCAGCGTTTTTACAGGGACCGGCTACACCTTC; v_call: TRBV9; d_call: -; clone_size: -; j_call: TRBJ1-2
cdr3_aa: CASSLEAGVRDEQYF; cdr3_nt: TGTGCCAGCAGCTTGGAAGCGGGGGTTCGGGACGAGCAGTACTTC; v_call: TRBV5-4; d_call: TRBD2; clone_size: few; j_call: TRBJ2-7
cdr3_aa: CASSTLLSGGAFF; cdr3_nt: TGTGCCAGTAGTACCCTTCTTAGCGGGGGAGCTTTCTTT; v_call: TRBV19; d_call: -; clone_size: few; j_call: TRBJ1-1
cdr3_aa: CASSQDMGLQETQYF; cdr3_nt: TGCGCCAGCAGCCAAGACATGGGGCTTCAAGAGACCCAGTACTTC; v_call: TRBV4-1; d_call: -; clone_size: few; j_call: TRBJ2-5
cdr3_aa: CASSVQGSRLETQYF; cdr3_nt: TGTGCCAGCAGCGTGCAGGGGAGTCGGTTAGAGACCCAGTACTTC; v_call: TRBV11-2; d_call: -; clone_size: -; j_call: TRBJ2-5
cdr3_aa: CASSVGSGSSYEQYF; cdr3_nt: TGTGCCAGCAGCGTAGGGTCGGGGAGCTCCTACGAGCAGTACTTC; v_call: TRBV9; d_call: -; clone_size: -; j_call: TRBJ2-7
cdr3_aa: CASSSEGNQPQHF; cdr3_nt: TGCGCCAGCAGCTCGGAGGGGAATCAGCCCCAGCATTTT; v_call: TRBV5-1; d_call: -; clone_size: few; j_call: TRBJ1-5
cdr3_aa: CASSLRQGNTEAFF; cdr3_nt: TGTGCCAGCAGCTTACGGCAGGGGAACACTGAAGCTTTCTTT; v_call: TRBV7-2; d_call: -; clone_size: -; j_call: TRBJ1-1
cdr3_aa: CASRIGDLGTDTQYF; cdr3_nt: TGCGCCAGCCGAATAGGAGATTTAGGCACAGATACGCAGTATTTT; v_call: TRBV10-2; d_call: -; clone_size: -; j_call: TRBJ2-3
cdr3_aa: CASSQRGGGGLDTQYF; cdr3_nt: TGTGCCAGCAGTCAGAGGGGCGGGGGAGGTTTGGATACGCAGTATTTT; v_call: TRBV7-2; d_call: TRBD2; clone_size: -; j_call: TRBJ2-3
cdr3_aa: CASGFRTGVGGYTF; cdr3_nt: TGTGCTAGTGGTTTCCGCACGGGGGTTGGTGGCTACACCTTC; v_call: TRBV12-5; d_call: -; clone_size: -; j_call: TRBJ1-2
cdr3_aa: CSTSPVQGERTDTQYF; cdr3_nt: TGTTCCACTTCACCGGTACAGGGAGAGAGGACAGATACGCAGTATTTT; v_call: TRBV7-9; d_call: -; clone_size: -; j_call: TRBJ2-3
cdr3_aa: CASSYRGLENTEAFF; cdr3_nt: TGTGCCAGCAGTTACCGAGGGCTAGAGAACACTGAAGCTTTCTTT; v_call: TRBV6-5; d_call: -; clone_size: -; j_call: TRBJ1-1
cdr3_aa: CASSTGFQEKLFF; cdr3_nt: TGTGCCAGTAGCACAGGGTTTCAGGAAAAACTGTTTTTT; v_call: TRBV19; d_call: -; clone_size: -; j_call: TRBJ1-4
cdr3_aa: CASRGRTGLGGYTF; cdr3_nt: TGTGCCAGCAGGGGTCGGACAGGGCTGGGGGGCTACACCTTC; v_call: TRBV2; d_call: TRBD1; clone_size: -; j_call: TRBJ1-2
cdr3_aa: CASTRGGTEQFF; cdr3_nt: TGTGCCAGCACCCGAGGAGGGACCGAGCAGTTCTTC; v_call: TRBV7-9; d_call: -; clone_size: -; j_call: TRBJ2-1